The clone carrying this T cell receptor (beta chain) was found a few times. This specimen comes from a study of long-term antiretroviral therapy in people with HIV. The V gene's germline CDR1 is LNHDA and CDR2 SQIVND (reference sequence). Trimming cost V 7 bases and J 5 bases; bases outside gene matches: 8. The CDR3 totals 14 residues. Investigators performed immunoSEQ version v3.0 at survey level. Samples were sequenced targeting about 40,000-50,000 T-cell genomes each. Assay: immunoSEQ multiplex PCR; the TCRdb copy retains only in-frame clones and omits some. Of approximately 22,000 clones in the sample, around 80% were seen once. The cryopreserved samples used held 1-10 million PBMC prior to extraction of DNA.

Sequencing was performed on unsorted PBMCs, taken 0.5 years before starting antiretroviral therapy. The source is a man aged 35-49 years with HIV. The genes are TRBV19 and TRBJ1-2; 9 nucleotides match TRBD1. The CDR3 DNA reads TGTGCCAGTACTCCCGACAGGGGGACATATGGCTACACCTTC. This encodes CASTPDRGTYGYTF.